One sample yielded the 5 T cell receptor beta chains listed below, sequenced in a study of a mutant IDH1 vaccine in newly diagnosed glioma. This table comes from immunoSEQ multiplex PCR, and its TCRdb copy is limited to in-frame clones, with some not included. The data show tens of thousands of clones, less than 80% seen once. The time point here: week 35, safety follow-up. Mutant IDH1 20-mer peptide, at 300 ug, made up each vaccine dose, with topical imiquimod. These TCRs are of unknown antigen specificity. Sample: PBMCs, taken from a glioma patient whose treatment included an IDH1 peptide vaccine. These receptors were taken from a man aged 35-49 years with glioma.

The chain recombines TRBV18 with TRBJ2-5; 7 bases are a match to TRBD1. Germline CDR1 KGHSH, CDR2 LQKENI. This CDR3 contains 17 residues. V trimming: 5 bases; J trimming: 1 base; junction bases outside the gene matches: 13. The CDR3 sequence: CASSSQGWGSVQETQYF. CDR3 nucleotides: TGTGCCAGCTCATCACAGGGGTGGGGTAGCGTCCAAGAGACCCAGTACTTC.

This chain joins TRBV19 and TRBJ1-1; D unclear. The CDR3 covers 12 residues. Germline CDR1 LNHDA, CDR2 SQIVND (reference sequence). The V end was cut by 6 bases, the J end by 7 bases, with 12 bases between. The CDR3 region has the DNA TGTGCCAGTAGGATGGGTAGGATTGAAGCTTTCTTT. Translation gives CASRMGRIEAFF.

The rearrangement joins TRBV5-1 to TRBJ1-4, with unresolved D. CDR3 size: 14 residues. Trimming cost V 4 bases and J 0 bases, with 7 bases left between them. Germline CDR1 SGHRS, CDR2 YFSETQ. The CDR3 DNA follows: TGCGCCAGCAGCCGCCAGCCAACTAATGAAAAACTGTTTTTT. This gives the protein CASSRQPTNEKLFF.

V gene TRBV9 combines with J gene TRBJ1-2; 10 bases fit TRBD1. The CDR3 is 17 amino acids. The germline V gene has CDR1 SGDLS and CDR2 YYNGEE. J lost 8 bases, V lost 0 bases, and 13 bases had no gene match. CDR3 amino acids: CASSVDPGTGEGEGYTF. The CDR3 coding sequence is TGTGCCAGCAGCGTAGATCCCGGGACAGGGGAGGGAGAGGGCTACACCTTC.

For this clone: The sample holds other DNA sequences that translate to the same CDR3. This chain links TRBV7-2 with TRBJ2-3; no clear D gene. The CDR3 sequence is 12 residues long. The germline V and J ends were trimmed by 5 bases and 2 bases, with 5 bases remaining between them. Per germline, CDR1 SGHTA and CDR2 FQGNSA. The CDR3 nucleotides read TGTGCCAGCAGCCCCTACACAGATACGCAGTATTTT. This sequence encodes CASSPYTDTQYF.